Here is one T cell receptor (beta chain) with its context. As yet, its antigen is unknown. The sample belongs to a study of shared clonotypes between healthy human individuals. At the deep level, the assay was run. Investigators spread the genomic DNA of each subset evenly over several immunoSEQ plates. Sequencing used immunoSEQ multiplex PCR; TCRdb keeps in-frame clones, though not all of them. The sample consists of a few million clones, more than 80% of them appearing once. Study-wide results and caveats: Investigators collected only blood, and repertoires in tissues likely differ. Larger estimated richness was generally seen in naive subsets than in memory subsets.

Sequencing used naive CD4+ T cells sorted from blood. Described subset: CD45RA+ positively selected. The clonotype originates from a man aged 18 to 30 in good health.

The CDR3 sequence is CASSDPRFSGANVLTF. The CDR3 DNA reads TGTGCCAGCAGTGATCCGCGGTTCTCTGGGGCCAACGTCCTGACTTTC. The rearrangement links TRBV6-1 to TRBJ2-6; no definite D call. Looked up from germline, CDR1 is MNHNS and CDR2 is SASEGT. CDR3 length equals 16 residues. The germline V and J ends were trimmed by 3 bases and 0 bases, with 9 bases remaining between them.